This entry lists 10 T cell receptor beta chains sequenced from one sample in a study of control samples from healthy donors and cancer patients. Using immunoSEQ multiplex PCR, the repertoire was profiled, and TCRdb retains in-frame clones only, with some absent. The sample lists some 90,000 clones; about 89% were seen once. The specimen sequenced was blood. These receptors were collected from a woman aged 55-69 years in good health.

The chain couples TRBV5-1 to TRBJ2-7; 8 nucleotides match TRBD1. Germline V gene sequence: CDR1 SGHRS, CDR2 YFSETQ. CDR3 length: 15 amino acids. V was clipped by 0 bases and J by 2 bases; unmatched bases: 4. The chain's CDR3 is CASSLGVTGAYEQYF. The CDR3 nucleotides read TGCGCCAGCAGCTTGGGGGTGACAGGGGCCTACGAGCAGTACTTC.

V is TRBV28 and J is TRBJ2-7, with 7 bases aligning to TRBD1. The germline gives CDR1 MDHEN, CDR2 SYDVKM. CDR3 length: 13 amino acids. V dropped 10 bases and J dropped 5; count of bases not matched to a gene: 11. In DNA form, the CDR3 reads TGTGCCACCGAGAAGACAGGGTCCCACGAGCAGTACTTC. Protein product: CATEKTGSHEQYF.

The rearrangement links TRBV7-8 to TRBJ1-1; D remains ambiguous. The germline CDR1 and CDR2 sequences are SGHVS and FQNEAQ. CDR3 size: 13 residues. The V and J ends lost 1 base and 5 bases respectively, with 8 bases between them. CDR3 in DNA: TGTGCCAGCAGCTTAGACAGAGAGACTGAAGCTTTCTTT. This sequence encodes CASSLDRETEAFF.

V gene TRBV5-4 combines with J gene TRBJ2-5; the D gene is possibly TRBD1 (6 bases). V lost 2 bases and J 5 bases, leaving 13 bases between the germline ends. The CDR3 is 14 residues long. From germline, CDR1 is SGHNT and CDR2 YYREEE (reference sequence). The CDR3 DNA is TGTGCCAGCAGCTTAAGACAGGCCCTCGAGACCCAGTACTTC. Amino acid sequence: CASSLRQALETQYF.

The chain uses TRBV19 and TRBJ1-2; 7 bases are a match to TRBD1. J gave up 6 bases and V 5 bases, and 15 bases lay outside the gene matches. Germline V lookup: CDR1 LNHDA, CDR2 SQIVND (reference sequence). There are 16 residues in the CDR3. The CDR3 region is CASSFPHRGGINGYTF. The CDR3 nucleotides read TGTGCCAGTAGTTTCCCCCACAGGGGTGGAATTAATGGCTACACCTTC.

This rearrangement joins TRBV5-1 to TRBJ1-1; perhaps TRBD1 as D (5 bases). V was pared by 0 bases and J by 2 bases, with 8 bases between. The CDR3 covers 14 residues. In germline, CDR1 is SGHRS, CDR2 YFSETQ. Here the CDR3 reads CASSLDRPNTEAFF. The CDR3 DNA follows: TGCGCCAGCAGCTTGGACAGGCCTAACACTGAAGCTTTCTTT.

This chain connects TRBV2 to TRBJ2-2; 8 bases are shared with TRBD1. Germline loops: CDR1 SNHLY, CDR2 FYNNEI. V shed 7 bases, J shed 6 bases, and the junction held 7 bases outside the gene matches. The CDR3 is made up of 14 amino acids. CDR3 sequence: CASTGGFDAGELFF. The DNA of the CDR3 is TGTGCCAGCACAGGGGGCTTCGACGCCGGGGAGCTGTTTTTT.

This chain's CDR3 is CASSLRRLARSYEQYF. DNA of the CDR3: TGTGCCAGCAGCCTACGAAGACTAGCGCGATCCTACGAGCAGTACTTC. The rearrangement links TRBV13 to TRBJ2-7; 8 bases match TRBD2. The CDR3 length is 16 residues. Per germline, CDR1 PRHDT and CDR2 FYEKMQ (reference sequence). The V gene end was trimmed by 5 bases and the J gene end by 1 base; junction bases not matched to a gene: 10.

V usage is TRBV5-1 and J usage is TRBJ2-2; possible D gene TRBD2, 6 bases. V lost 3 bases and J lost 4, with 10 bases in between. The CDR3 spans 14 residues. Germline V gene data show CDR1 as SGHRS and CDR2 as YFSETQ. DNA for the CDR3: TGCGCCAGCAGCTGGACCGGGGGCACCGGGGAGCTGTTTTTT. The encoded protein is CASSWTGGTGELFF.

V is TRBV2 and J is TRBJ1-2, with 8 bases fitting TRBD1. In germline, CDR1 is SNHLY, CDR2 FYNNEI. With V trimmed by 4 bases and J by 3 bases, 7 bases remained unmatched. The CDR3 totals 15 residues. The CDR3 DNA is TGTGCCAGCAGTGCTCGACAGGGGCTGGACTATGGCTACACCTTC. Protein sequence: CASSARQGLDYGYTF.